This TCR beta chain was captured in a study of memory CD8 T cells in hepatitis C reinfection. The CDR3 spans 14 residues. Germline assignment: CDR1 SGHNT and CDR2 YENEEA. V lost 5 bases and J lost 7, with 12 bases in between. Generated by immunoSEQ multiplex PCR, the TCRdb table keeps only in-frame clones and is missing some. The table has about 46,000 clones, about 91% seen once. The study, taken as a whole, reports: Only four to six donors prevented definitive conclusions about public clonotypes.

Described time point: late/post reinfection, 12 to 24 weeks after detection. Sorted cells were sequenced directly ex vivo without any in vitro expansion. Comments on this clone: What it binds is unknown.

The genes are TRBV11-3 and TRBJ1-6; no clear D gene. Material for sequencing was naive CD8+ T cells sorted from blood. The TCR comes from a man aged 18 to 30 with hepatitis C virus infection. CDR3 sequence: CASSRGESNSPLHF. In DNA form, the CDR3 reads TGTGCCAGCAGCCGCGGAGAGTCAAATTCACCCCTCCACTTT.